This T cell receptor (beta chain) was found in a study of identical twins (dated by TCRdb to about 2016). About the full investigation: The study deep-sequenced TCR alpha and beta repertoires from monozygotic twins, unrelated adults of various ages and cord blood to test whether fetal clonotypes persist. To rule out contamination, replicate twin experiments were performed at different times with different library preparation protocols.

Every donor in the study was a healthy Caucasian. The twin cohort comprised three pairs of female monozygotic twins, all aged about 18 to 30 years. Positive isolation kits from Invitrogen were used to isolate the CD4+ and CD8+ T cell populations. As to this clonotype: Its recognized antigen is unknown. No base quality values were provided; no much bigger clone lies one nucleotide off.

What the research found in general, with its limitations: Conclusions relied on cross-sectional statistical analysis, since the same donors could not be followed over many years. Abundant cord blood beta clonotypes had fewer insertions, young adult naive repertoires showed a similar but weaker trend, and memory repertoires showed no such trend. Compared with coincidental sharing between unrelated individuals, out-of-frame TCR alpha sequences shared between twins showed an excess of sequences with low generation probability. Zero-insertion analyses could be partly confounded by invariant T cells such as MAIT and iNKT, though diverse VJ usage argued against such confounding for most clonotypes. In monozygotic twins, recombination models systematically underestimated out-of-frame TCR alpha sharing, but the models matched the sharing seen between unrelated individuals. Excess twin sharing in beta out-of-frame sequences was weaker because fewer shared sequences lowered the signal-to-noise ratio.

The method was 5' RACE. The run used an Illumina HiSeq 2000. A universal primer binding site was added through template switching, and the final cDNA carried a unique molecular identifier so that TCR cDNA molecules could be counted accurately. Specific primers in the conserved constant-segment region were used to synthesize first-strand cDNA for the TCR alpha and beta chains. Each cDNA library was double barcoded, with a SMART-Mk sample barcode plus Illumina barcodes, to control for contamination. Two successive PCR steps introduced TruSeq adapter sequences along with Illumina sample barcodes. The TCR alpha and beta cDNA libraries were sequenced on the Illumina HiSeq platform using custom primers. Per the original workflow: Raw reads were processed with MiGEC to extract unique molecular identifiers, and MiXCR was used to determine CDR3 positions. Recombination models were inferred per individual with the repgenHMM and IGoR tools using an EM algorithm. Shared clonotypes were analyzed with the tcR package in R, and sharing was normalized by the product of cloneset sizes. Out-of-frame nonproductive sequences were analyzed to study raw recombination free of thymic and clonal selection effects. TCRdb handled the public reads itself, with Q25 trimming in fastp and clone calling in MiXCR, and kept productive beta chains. Each entry merges the rows of one CDR3 protein and shows their most common DNA and genes. The V and J calls follow TCRdb's processing rather than the paper's. Counted in this sample were about 250,000 distinct CDR3 sequences; about 7.5% of them appeared once. More than 5% of the sample is in the top ten clones.

The sample was also reused in another study, on yellow fever vaccine responses in identical twins. Per that second paper: The authors reported that the T cell response to vaccination in identical twins appeared partly convergent and partly personalized. In identical twins, the study followed T cell clones that responded to the vaccine with precision.

The clonotype originates from a young woman in good health. The sequenced sample was CD8+ T cells sorted from blood.

This receptor carries the CDR3 CASSSTGRSGSVGTQYF. DNA sequence: TGTGCCAGCAGCTCGACCGGGAGGAGCGGGAGCGTTGGTACGCAGTATTTT. The chain is encoded by TRBV5-4 joined to TRBJ2-3; 8 middle bases align to TRBD2. Reading the germline V gene (reference sequence) gives CDR1 SGHNT and CDR2 YYREEE. The CDR3 starts with the cysteine, ends with the phenylalanine, and has 17 residues. Kept here is only the CDR3 DNA, which spans 51 bases and is read in frame from base 1. V lost 3 bases and J lost 8 bases, and the count of bases not matched to a germline gene is 17.